This T cell receptor beta chain was sequenced in a study of blood T cells in healthy people across ages. About the research overall: Roughly one uniquely barcoded beta molecule per two T cells was captured.

This clonotype came up a few times. What it binds is not known. Together with a sample-barcoded 5' primer, a J-beta primer mix was included in a second PCR lasting roughly 7 to 11 cycles. TCRdb processed the 5' RACE reads anew with MiXCR; each CDR3 protein has one entry. The table includes 600,000 to 1,000,000 distinct CDR3 sequences, 25% detected once. Study-level findings and limits: The study could not conclusively compare naive and antigen-experienced cells, given its unsorted PBMCs. Investigators treated diversity estimates from one million T cells as underestimates. Changes in expanded clonotypes were possibly confounded, as the CMV status of donors was unknown.

Germline CDR1 and CDR2: SGHVS and FNYEAQ. V was clipped by 0 bases and J by 2 bases; unmatched bases: 5. The CDR3 contains 17 residues. The same sample was also studied in work on T cells of mothers and their children.

This TCR was sampled from a boy between 10 and 17 years old in good health. The chain recombines TRBV7-6 with TRBJ2-3; 10 bases line up with TRBD1. The specimen was blood. Here the CDR3 DNA reads TGTGCCAGCAGCTTAGCATCCGGGACAGGGGACACAGATACGCAGTATTTT. The encoded protein is CASSLASGTGDTDTQYF.